These 2 T cell receptor beta chains originate from one sample sequenced in a study of human T cells and chemical hapten exposure. A single record per CDR3 protein comes from TCRdb applying MiXCR to the RACE reads. The sample carries about 92,000 distinct CDR3 sequences, about 8.9% recorded once. The time point is: pre-sensitization, week 0. Treatment specified: therapeutic diphenylcyclopropenone sensitization with weekly scalp DPC. This specimen consisted of whole blood, obtained in connection with sensitization to the hapten diphenylcyclopropenone (DPC). All receptors derive from a woman between 40 and 55 years old with alopecia areata. Some clones in this sample may be carry-over from other donors' samples.

This clonotype was found many times. The chain carries TRBV19 and TRBJ2-1, with 9 positions matching TRBD1. After removal of 3 bases from V and 12 bases from J, the junction contained 15 bases not matched to a gene. Germline V lookup: CDR1 LNHDA, CDR2 SQIVND (reference sequence). The CDR3 runs to 16 residues. The CDR3, as DNA: TGTGCCAGTAGTATCTACACCGGGACAGGGCCGGTGGGGCAGTTCTTC. Translated: CASSIYTGTGPVGQFF.

The chain is built from TRBV5-1 and TRBJ1-1; D is perhaps TRBD1 (5 bases). Germline V gene sequence: CDR1 SGHRS, CDR2 YFSETQ. Trimming cost V 0 bases and J 1 base, with 16 bases left between them. The CDR3 has 17 amino acids. The CDR3 DNA reads TGCGCCAGCAGCTTGGGTGGGGCCGTGCGGGAGAACACTGAAGCTTTCTTT. Amino acid sequence: CASSLGGAVRENTEAFF.